Sequencing of this T cell receptor beta chain was carried out in a study of human T cells and chemical hapten exposure (dated by TCRdb to the early 2020s). For the wider study: For sensitization, 2% DPC in acetone was applied to a roughly 2 cm by roughly 2 cm area of upper inner arm skin. The mostly female patient cohort included alopecia areata with under or over 50% scalp involvement, alopecia totalis and alopecia universalis. Roughly 30 alopecia patients gave blood for TCR sequencing at one to four time points (pre-sensitization, 2, 6 and 24 weeks). Blood samples were taken from patients before sensitization (week 0) and at 2, 6 and about 24 weeks after DPC sensitization. Libraries were pooled for sequencing, and variation in per-sample TCR yields was attributed mainly to small differences in library volumes within the pool. Weekly therapeutic DPC doses were additionally applied to the scalp of patients throughout the roughly 23-week study period. Patch testing was done on the upper back using Finn chambers containing 0.01% DPC, and results were scored after 6 days according to International Contact Dermatitis Research Group standards. The study tracked peripheral blood TCR repertoire changes in vivo during primary and secondary sensitization to the hapten diphenylcyclopropenone (DPC) in alopecia patients. Here is what the overall study found, with its caveats: DPC sensitization did not change how many TCRs were above 1 in 1000 frequency, and no evidence was found of alterations in global repertoire structure. After repeated subsampling, changes were observed in the strength of the expansion versus patch-test correlation and in the threshold at which the correlation became significant. A positive correlation was found between the number of PT1 expanded TCRs and patch test score, with significance reached at thresholds 8, 16 and 32 but not 4. Compared with pre-sensitization or healthy control sets, expanded TCRs formed significantly more large CDR3 similarity clusters, which is consistent with antigen-driven responses. All patients had alopecia, a presumed autoimmune disease, so their immune response might differ from that of healthy individuals.

The library relied on RACE. These reads were obtained on a NextSeq 500. During library preparation, unique molecular identifiers were attached to individual cDNA molecules so that TCRs could be counted in a quantitative, reproducible way. For every blood RNA sample, sequencing covered both the TCR alpha and TCR beta chains. In the authors' own workflow: Samples had a median of roughly 87,000 TCRs, with a range from roughly 23,224 to 750,000. V, J and CDR3 annotation of the TCR reads was performed with the Decombinator software suite. For PS versus PT1 abundance plots, all samples were subsampled to the same number of TCRs (28,000). Expanded TCRs were defined as absent before sensitization and observed at least eight times at the 2-week time point. TCRdb redid the processing of the public reads, applying fastp at Q25 and MiXCR, and retained in-frame beta chains. Every distinct CDR3 protein forms one entry, paired with its most common genes and DNA. In this record, the V and J calls reflect TCRdb's handling and not the investigators' own analysis. The sample profile shows roughly 81,000 distinct CDR3 sequences; 7.5% to 9.5% of them were found once. Of the sample, approximately 2.4% falls within the top ten clones.

A distance of 10 bases separates the germline ends of V and J, which lose 7 bases and 0 bases respectively. CDR1 and CDR2, per the germline V gene, are ENHRY and SYGVKD. The CDR3 has 14 amino acids, counting the end cysteine and phenylalanine. Only the CDR3 region is kept as DNA, spanning 42 bases read in frame from base 1. The time point tag for this specimen amounts to: pre-sensitization, week 0. According to the study, the label for this sample's treatment or condition signals: therapeutic diphenylcyclopropenone sensitization with weekly scalp DPC. Blood at each patch-test visit was drawn before the patch test was applied. Eligible patients were aged 18 to 70, diagnosed with alopecia, deemed suitable for DPC therapy, and excluded if pregnant. Total RNA was extracted from unfractionated whole blood that had been collected in Tempus Blood RNA tubes. This clonotype was counted between two and nine times. The clone's antigen remains unknown. Per-base qualities were not stored, and no clone one base away is much larger.

This TCR came from a man in his forties or fifties with alopecia areata. Some clones in this sample may be carry-over from other donors' samples. The sample consisted of whole blood, taken in connection with sensitization to the hapten diphenylcyclopropenone (DPC). The rearrangement joined TRBV10-3 to TRBJ1-5, with the D gene too uncertain to name. For the CDR3, the sequence is CAIIRQNSNQPQHF. At the DNA level, the sequence is TGTGCCATCATCAGGCAGAATAGCAATCAGCCCCAGCATTTT.